Included here is one T cell receptor (beta chain) sequence, with context. Antigen unknown. Library construction for TCR beta used iRepertoire HTBI primers and Arm-PCR of CDR3 regions. TCRdb re-called the multiplex PCR reads with MiXCR, one entry per CDR3 protein. The table has fewer than 650,000 distinct CDR3 sequences, 15% to 20% seen once; the top ten hold more than 10%. This entry belongs to a study of regulatory T cells in long-lasting Graves disease. Study-level findings and limits: Persistent Graves' patients had lower TCR diversity than newly diagnosed ones.

The V and J ends lost 6 bases and 0 bases respectively, with 11 bases between them. Germline CDR1 DFQATT, CDR2 SNEGSKA (reference sequence). The CDR3 covers 14 residues. The time point was: newly diagnosed GD, antithyroid drugs for less than 3 months. Extracted PBMC RNA gave rise to the TCR library. This sample was also put to use in a study of T cells in Graves' hyperthyroidism and ophthalmopathy.

The chain employs TRBV20-1 and TRBJ2-2; the D is unclear. The sequence was collected from a young man with Graves disease. The sequencing used peripheral blood mononuclear cells (PBMCs), collected at new diagnosis, from a patient treated with antithyroid drugs. The CDR3 is CSAKDLANTGELFF. In DNA, the CDR3 is TGCAGTGCCAAAGATCTAGCGAACACCGGGGAGCTGTTTTTT.